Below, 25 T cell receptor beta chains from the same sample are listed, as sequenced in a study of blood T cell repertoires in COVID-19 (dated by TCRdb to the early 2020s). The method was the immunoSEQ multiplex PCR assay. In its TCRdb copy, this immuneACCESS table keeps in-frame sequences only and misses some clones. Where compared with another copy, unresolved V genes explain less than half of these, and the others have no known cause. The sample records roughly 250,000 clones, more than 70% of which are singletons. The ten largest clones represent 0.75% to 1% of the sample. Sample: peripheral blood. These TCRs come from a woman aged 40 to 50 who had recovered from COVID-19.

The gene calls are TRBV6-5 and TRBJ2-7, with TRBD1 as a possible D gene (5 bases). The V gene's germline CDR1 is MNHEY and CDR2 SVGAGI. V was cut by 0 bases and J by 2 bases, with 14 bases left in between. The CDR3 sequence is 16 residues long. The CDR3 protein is CASSYSDGAGPYEQYF. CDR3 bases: TGTGCCAGCAGTTACTCAGATGGGGCAGGACCCTACGAGCAGTACTTC.

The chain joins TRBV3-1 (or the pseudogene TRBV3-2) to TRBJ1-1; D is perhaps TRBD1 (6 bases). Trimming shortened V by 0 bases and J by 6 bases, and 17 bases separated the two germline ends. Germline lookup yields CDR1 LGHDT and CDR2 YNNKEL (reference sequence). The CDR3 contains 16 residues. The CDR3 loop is CASSQDRPGPGAEAFF. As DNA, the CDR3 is TGTGCCAGCAGCCAAGACAGGCCAGGGCCAGGGGCTGAAGCTTTCTTT.

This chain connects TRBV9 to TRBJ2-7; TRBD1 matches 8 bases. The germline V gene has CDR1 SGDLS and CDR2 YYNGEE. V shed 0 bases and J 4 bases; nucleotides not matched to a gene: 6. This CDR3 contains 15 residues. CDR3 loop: CASSVGAGGVYEQYF. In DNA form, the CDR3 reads TGTGCCAGCAGCGTAGGCGCAGGGGGCGTGTACGAGCAGTACTTC.

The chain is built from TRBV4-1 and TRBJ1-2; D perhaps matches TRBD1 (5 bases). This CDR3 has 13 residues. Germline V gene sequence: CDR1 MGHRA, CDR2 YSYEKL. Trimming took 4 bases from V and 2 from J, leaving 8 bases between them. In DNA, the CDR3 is TGCGCCAGCAGCCCTAGGACAAACTATGGCTACACCTTC. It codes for CASSPRTNYGYTF.

CDR3 DNA: TGTGCCAGCAGCGTAGGGCTAGCGGGAGGGGGAATCTACCACGAGCAGTACTTC. It is translated as CASSVGLAGGGIYHEQYF. This chain joins TRBV9 and TRBJ2-7; TRBD2 matches at 12 bases. The CDR3 loop spans 18 amino acids. Losses at the gene ends were 0 bases for V and 5 bases for J; bases not matched to a gene: 12. Germline V gene sequence: CDR1 SGDLS, CDR2 YYNGEE.

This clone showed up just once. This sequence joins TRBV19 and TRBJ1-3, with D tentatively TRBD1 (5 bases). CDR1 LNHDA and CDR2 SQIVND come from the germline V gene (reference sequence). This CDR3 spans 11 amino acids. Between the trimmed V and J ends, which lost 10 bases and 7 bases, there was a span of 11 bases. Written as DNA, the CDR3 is TGTGCCACCGCTGGGGGGAACACCATATATTTT. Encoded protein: CATAGGNTIYF.

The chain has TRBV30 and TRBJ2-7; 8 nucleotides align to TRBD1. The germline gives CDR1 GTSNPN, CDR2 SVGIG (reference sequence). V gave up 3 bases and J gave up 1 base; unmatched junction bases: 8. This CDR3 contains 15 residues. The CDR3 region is CAWSPGGGGSYEQYF. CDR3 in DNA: TGTGCCTGGAGCCCAGGGGGCGGAGGGTCCTACGAGCAGTACTTC.

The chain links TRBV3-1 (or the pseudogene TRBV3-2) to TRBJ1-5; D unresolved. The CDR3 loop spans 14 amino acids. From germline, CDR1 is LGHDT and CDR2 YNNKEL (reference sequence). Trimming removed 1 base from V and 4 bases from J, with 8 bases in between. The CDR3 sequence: CASSQGQRNQPQHF. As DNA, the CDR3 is TGTGCCAGCAGCCAAGGCCAGAGGAATCAGCCCCAGCATTTT.

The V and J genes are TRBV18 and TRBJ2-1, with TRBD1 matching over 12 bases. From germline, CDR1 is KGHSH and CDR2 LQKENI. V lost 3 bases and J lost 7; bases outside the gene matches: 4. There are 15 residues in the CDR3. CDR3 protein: CASSPGQGAVNEQFF. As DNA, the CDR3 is TGTGCCAGCTCACCGGGACAGGGGGCGGTTAATGAGCAGTTCTTC.

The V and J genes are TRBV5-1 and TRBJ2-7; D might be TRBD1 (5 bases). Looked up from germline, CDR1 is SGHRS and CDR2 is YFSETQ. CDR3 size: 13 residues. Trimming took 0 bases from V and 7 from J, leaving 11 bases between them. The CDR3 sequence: CASSLARAGEQYF. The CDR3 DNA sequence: TGCGCCAGCAGCTTGGCCAGGGCTGGTGAGCAGTACTTC. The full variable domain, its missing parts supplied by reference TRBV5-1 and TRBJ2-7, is KAGVTQTPRYLIKTRGQQVTLSCSPISGHRSVSWYQQTPGQGLQFLFEYFSETQRNKGNFPGRFSGRQFSNSRSEMNVSTLELGDSALYLCASSLARAGEQYFGPGTRLTVT.

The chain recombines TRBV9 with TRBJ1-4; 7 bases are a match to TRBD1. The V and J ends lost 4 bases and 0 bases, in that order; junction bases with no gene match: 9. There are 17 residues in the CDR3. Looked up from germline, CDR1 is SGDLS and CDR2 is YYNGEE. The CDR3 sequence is CASSPRSGQATNEKLFF. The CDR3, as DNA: TGTGCCAGCAGCCCCCGTAGCGGACAGGCAACTAATGAAAAACTGTTTTTT.

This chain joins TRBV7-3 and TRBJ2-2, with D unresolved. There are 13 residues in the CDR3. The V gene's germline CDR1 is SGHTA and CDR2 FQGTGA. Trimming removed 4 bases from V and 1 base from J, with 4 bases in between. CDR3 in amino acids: CASSSRNTGELFF. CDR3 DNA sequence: TGTGCCAGCAGCTCGAGGAACACCGGGGAGCTGTTTTTT.

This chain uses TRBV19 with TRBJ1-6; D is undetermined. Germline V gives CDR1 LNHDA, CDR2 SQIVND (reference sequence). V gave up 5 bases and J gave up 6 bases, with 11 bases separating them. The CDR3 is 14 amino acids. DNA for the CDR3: TGTGCCAGTAGTCCCCCCGGGTCTAATTCACCCCTCCACTTT. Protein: CASSPPGSNSPLHF.

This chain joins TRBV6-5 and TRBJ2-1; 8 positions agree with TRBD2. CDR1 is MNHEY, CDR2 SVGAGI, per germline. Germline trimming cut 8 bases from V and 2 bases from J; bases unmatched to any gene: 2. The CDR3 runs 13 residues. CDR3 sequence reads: CASRGGPYNEQFF. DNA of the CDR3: TGTGCCAGCCGGGGGGGCCCCTACAATGAGCAGTTCTTC.

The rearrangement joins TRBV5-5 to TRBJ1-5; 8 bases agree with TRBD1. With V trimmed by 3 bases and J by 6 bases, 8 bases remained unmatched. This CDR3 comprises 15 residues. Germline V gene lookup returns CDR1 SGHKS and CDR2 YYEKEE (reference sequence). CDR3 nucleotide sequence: TGTGCCAGCAGCTCAGGGGGCGGGTGGGCTCAGCCCCAGCATTTT. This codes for CASSSGGGWAQPQHF.

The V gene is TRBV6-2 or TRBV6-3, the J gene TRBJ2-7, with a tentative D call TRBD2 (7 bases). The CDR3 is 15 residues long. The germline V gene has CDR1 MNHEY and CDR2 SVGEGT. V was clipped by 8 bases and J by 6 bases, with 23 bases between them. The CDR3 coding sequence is TGTGCCAGCCGCCTCCTAGGGGGGGCGATCGGCGAGCAGTACTTC. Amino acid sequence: CASRLLGGAIGEQYF.

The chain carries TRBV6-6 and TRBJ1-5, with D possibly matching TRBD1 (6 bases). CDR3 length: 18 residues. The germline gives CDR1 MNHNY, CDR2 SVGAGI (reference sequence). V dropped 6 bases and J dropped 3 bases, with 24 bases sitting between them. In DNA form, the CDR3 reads TGTGCCAGCAGACGAACCGGGACACCAAACCTTCTCAATCAGCCCCAGCATTTT. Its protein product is CASRRTGTPNLLNQPQHF.

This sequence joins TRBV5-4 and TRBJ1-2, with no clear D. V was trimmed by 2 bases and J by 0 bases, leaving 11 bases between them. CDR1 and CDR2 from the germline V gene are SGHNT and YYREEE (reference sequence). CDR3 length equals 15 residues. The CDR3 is CASSFGRHANYGYTF. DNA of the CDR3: TGTGCCAGCAGCTTCGGCAGACATGCTAACTATGGCTACACCTTC.

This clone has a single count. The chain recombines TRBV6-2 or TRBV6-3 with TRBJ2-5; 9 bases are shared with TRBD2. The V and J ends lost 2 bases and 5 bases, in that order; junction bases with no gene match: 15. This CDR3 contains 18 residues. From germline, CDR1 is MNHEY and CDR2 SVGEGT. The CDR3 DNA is TGTGCCAGCAGTTACCCCCGCTCGGGGCGGGAGGGCCCCGAGACCCAGTACTTC. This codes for CASSYPRSGREGPETQYF.

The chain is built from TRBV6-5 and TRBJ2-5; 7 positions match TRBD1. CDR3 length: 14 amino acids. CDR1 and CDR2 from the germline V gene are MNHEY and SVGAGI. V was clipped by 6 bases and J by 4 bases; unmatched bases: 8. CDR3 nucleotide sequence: TGTGCCAGCAGGAGGGGGCCGAACCGAGAGACCCAGTACTTC. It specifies CASRRGPNRETQYF.

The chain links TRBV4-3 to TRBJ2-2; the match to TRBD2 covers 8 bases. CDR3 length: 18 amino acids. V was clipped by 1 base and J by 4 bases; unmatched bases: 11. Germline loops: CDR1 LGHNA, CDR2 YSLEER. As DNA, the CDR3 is TGCGCCAGCAGCCAAGCGGCGACGGGAGGGCCGGTCACCGGGGAGCTGTTTTTT. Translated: CASSQAATGGPVTGELFF.

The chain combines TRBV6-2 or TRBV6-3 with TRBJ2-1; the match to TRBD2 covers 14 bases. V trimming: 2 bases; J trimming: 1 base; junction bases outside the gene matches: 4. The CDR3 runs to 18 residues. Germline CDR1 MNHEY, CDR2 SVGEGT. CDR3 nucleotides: TGTGCCAGCAGTTACGGGGGACTAGCGGGAGTGTCCTACAATGAGCAGTTCTTC. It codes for CASSYGGLAGVSYNEQFF.

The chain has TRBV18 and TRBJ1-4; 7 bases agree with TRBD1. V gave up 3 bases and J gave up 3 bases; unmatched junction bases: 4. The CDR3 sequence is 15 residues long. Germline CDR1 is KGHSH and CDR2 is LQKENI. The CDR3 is CASSPRQGSNEKLFF. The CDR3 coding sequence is TGTGCCAGCTCACCCAGACAGGGTTCTAATGAAAAACTGTTTTTT.

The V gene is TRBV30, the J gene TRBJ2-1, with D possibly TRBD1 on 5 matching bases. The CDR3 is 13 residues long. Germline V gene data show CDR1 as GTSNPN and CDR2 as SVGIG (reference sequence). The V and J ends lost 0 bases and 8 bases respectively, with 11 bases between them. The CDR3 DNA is TGTGCCTGGAGTGTATCTTGGGGCGATGAGCAGTTCTTC. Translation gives CAWSVSWGDEQFF.

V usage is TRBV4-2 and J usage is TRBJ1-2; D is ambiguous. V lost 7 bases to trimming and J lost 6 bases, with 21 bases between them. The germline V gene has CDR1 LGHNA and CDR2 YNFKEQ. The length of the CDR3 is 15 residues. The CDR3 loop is CASTPTELFGDGYTF. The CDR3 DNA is TGTGCCAGCACCCCAACCGAATTATTCGGGGATGGCTACACCTTC.